Below are 2 T cell receptor beta chains sequenced from a single sample in a study of radiotherapy plus CTLA-4 blockade in lung cancer. This table comes from immunoSEQ multiplex PCR, and its TCRdb copy is limited to in-frame clones, with some not included. Of about 45,000 clones listed, roughly three quarters are singletons. Material: peripheral blood, obtained from a patient treated with radiotherapy plus ipilimumab. These receptors all come from a human donor with non-small cell lung cancer who had stable disease on radiotherapy plus ipilimumab.

The chain has TRBV5-6 and TRBJ1-1; D is perhaps TRBD1 (5 bases). This CDR3 contains 12 residues. V was pared by 8 bases and J by 5 bases, with 13 bases between. The germline CDR1 and CDR2 sequences are SGHDT and YYEEEE. For the CDR3, the DNA is TGTGCCAGGGGGAGAGGGGAGACTGAAGCTTTCTTT. Translating it yields CARGRGETEAFF.

The rearrangement joins TRBV13 to TRBJ1-5; no clear D gene. Trimming took 0 bases from V and 7 from J, leaving 13 bases between them. The CDR3 has 15 residues. From germline, CDR1 is PRHDT and CDR2 FYEKMQ (reference sequence). In DNA form, the CDR3 reads TGTGCCAGCAGCTTAGGTCGGGGTTCGCGACAGCCCCAGCATTTT. Translation: CASSLGRGSRQPQHF.